One and the same sample provided the 8 T cell receptor beta chains below, sequenced in a study of T cells in Graves' hyperthyroidism and ophthalmopathy. RNA transcripts yielded amplified TCR beta CDR3 regions. Using the HTBI primer set, a first-round RT-PCR was run on the TCR CDR3. TCRdb redid the calling of the multiplex PCR reads with MiXCR, one entry per CDR3 protein. The sample lists approximately 720,000 distinct CDR3 sequences; approximately 19% were seen once. Sequences were obtained from blood. These receptors all stem from a woman between 50 and 59 years old with Graves' hyperthyroidism that later progressed to Graves' ophthalmopathy.

This clonotype turned up a few times. One junction end disagrees with the germline gene, perhaps due to a read error. The rearrangement joins TRBV7-7 to TRBJ2-5; a weak D match, TRBD1 (5 bases). Germline V gene data show CDR1 as SSHAT and CDR2 as FNYEAQ (reference sequence). This CDR3 is 14 amino acids long. This chain's CDR3 is CASSETARAETQYF. In nucleotides, the CDR3 is TGTGCTAGCAGCGAAACTGCCAGGGCAGAGACCCAGTACTTC.

The chain joins TRBV9 to TRBJ2-3; D gene uncertain. Germline V lookup: CDR1 SGDLS, CDR2 YYNGEE. The CDR3 sequence is 13 residues long. V was shortened by 6 bases and J by 3 bases, with 11 bases between the two germline ends. CDR3: CASTVGGTDTQYF. The CDR3 DNA is TGTGCCAGCACTGTTGGCGGAACAGATACGCAGTATTTT.

The chain uses TRBV12-3 or TRBV12-4 and TRBJ2-5, with D maybe TRBD1 (5 bases). This CDR3 region has 13 residues. The germline V and J ends were trimmed by 4 bases and 4 bases, with 10 bases remaining between them. For the CDR3, the DNA is TGTGCCAGCAGTTCAGGGATTCTAGAGACCCAGTACTTC. It codes for CASSSGILETQYF.

This clonotype was seen only a few times. At one boundary the junction diverges from the germline segment, which might be a read error. V and J are TRBV20-1 and TRBJ2-6; D call uncertain. Germline-derived CDR1 and CDR2 are DFQATT and SNEGSKA (reference sequence). The CDR3 loop spans 15 amino acids. CDR3 residues: CSARGRAGGANVLTF. The CDR3 DNA reads as TGCAGTGCCAGAGGCCGCGCTGGCGGGGCCAACGTCCTGACTTTC.

V usage is TRBV10-3 and J usage is TRBJ1-2; D is perhaps TRBD1 (6 bases). Trimming removed 4 bases at V and 8 bases at J, with 11 bases between. The CDR3 sequence is 12 residues long. Germline-derived CDR1 and CDR2 are ENHRY and SYGVKD. Here the CDR3 reads CAISVQGGGYTF. DNA for the CDR3: TGTGCCATCAGTGTACAGGGTGGCGGCTACACCTTC.

This clonotype has ten or more counts. The CDR3 loop reads CASSLEGAANQPQHF. CDR3 DNA: TGTGCCAGCAGCTTAGAAGGGGCGGCCAATCAGCCCCAGCATTTT. This chain uses TRBV11-2 with TRBJ1-5; tentatively, D is TRBD1 (5 bases). This CDR3 comprises 15 residues. V lost 0 bases and J 3 bases, leaving 9 bases between the germline ends. The germline V gene has CDR1 SGHAT and CDR2 FQNNGV.

CDR3 in amino acids: CASSPFSPDANQPQHF. The DNA of the CDR3 is TGTGCCAGCAGTCCATTCAGCCCGGACGCCAACCAGCCCCAGCATTTT. The chain recombines TRBV27 with TRBJ1-5; D unclear. CDR1 and CDR2 from the germline V gene are MNHEY and SMNVEV (reference sequence). The CDR3 is 16 amino acids. V was pared by 5 bases and J by 7 bases, with 21 bases between.

This rearrangement joins TRBV5-1 to TRBJ2-5, with D possibly being TRBD1 or TRBD2 (5 bases each). The CDR3 spans 10 residues. Germline V lookup: CDR1 SGHRS, CDR2 YFSETQ. Trimming took off 5 bases at V and 14 bases at J, with 13 bases between the two ends. CDR3 residues: CASRAGTPYF. The CDR3 coding sequence is TGCGCCAGCAGAGCAGGGACCCCATACTTC.